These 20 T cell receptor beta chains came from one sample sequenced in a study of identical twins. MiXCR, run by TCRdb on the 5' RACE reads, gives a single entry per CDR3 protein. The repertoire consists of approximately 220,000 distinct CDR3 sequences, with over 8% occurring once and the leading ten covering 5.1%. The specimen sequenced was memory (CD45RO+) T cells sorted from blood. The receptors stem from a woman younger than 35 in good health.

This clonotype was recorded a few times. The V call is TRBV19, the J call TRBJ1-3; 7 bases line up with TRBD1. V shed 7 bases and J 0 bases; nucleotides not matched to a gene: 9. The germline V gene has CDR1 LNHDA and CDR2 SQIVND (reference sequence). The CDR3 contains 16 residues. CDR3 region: CASTQRGQLSGNTIYF. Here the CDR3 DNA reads TGTGCCAGTACCCAAAGGGGGCAGCTCTCTGGAAACACCATATATTTT.

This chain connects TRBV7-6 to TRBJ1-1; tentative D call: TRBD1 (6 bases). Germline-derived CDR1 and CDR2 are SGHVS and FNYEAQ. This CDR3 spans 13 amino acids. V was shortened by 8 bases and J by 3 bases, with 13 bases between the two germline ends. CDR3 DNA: TGTGCCAGCGCCGCCCCAGGGGACACTGAAGCTTTCTTT. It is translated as CASAAPGDTEAFF.

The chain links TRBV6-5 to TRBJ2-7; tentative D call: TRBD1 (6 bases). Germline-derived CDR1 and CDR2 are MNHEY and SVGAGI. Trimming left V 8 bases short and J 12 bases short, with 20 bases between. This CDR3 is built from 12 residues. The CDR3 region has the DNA TGTGCCAGCTTCTCAGTTAGGACAGTTCGGTACTTC. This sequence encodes CASFSVRTVRYF.

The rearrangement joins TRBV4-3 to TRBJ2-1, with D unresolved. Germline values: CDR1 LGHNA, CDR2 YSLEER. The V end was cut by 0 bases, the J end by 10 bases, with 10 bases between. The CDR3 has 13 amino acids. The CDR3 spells CASSQDGEKEQFF. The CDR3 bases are TGCGCCAGCAGCCAAGATGGCGAGAAAGAGCAGTTCTTC.

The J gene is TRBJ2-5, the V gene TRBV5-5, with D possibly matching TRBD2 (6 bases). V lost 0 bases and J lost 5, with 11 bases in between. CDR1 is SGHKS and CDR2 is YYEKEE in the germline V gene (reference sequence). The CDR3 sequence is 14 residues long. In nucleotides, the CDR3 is TGTGCCAGCAGCTTGGACCCCCGGGGGGAGACCCAGTACTTC. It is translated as CASSLDPRGETQYF.

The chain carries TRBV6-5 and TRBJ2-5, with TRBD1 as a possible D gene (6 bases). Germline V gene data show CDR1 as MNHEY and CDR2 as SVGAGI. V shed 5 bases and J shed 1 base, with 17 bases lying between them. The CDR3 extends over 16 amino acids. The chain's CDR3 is CASSTRRGRGQETQYF. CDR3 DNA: TGTGCCAGCAGTACTCGCCGTGGCAGGGGCCAAGAGACCCAGTACTTC.

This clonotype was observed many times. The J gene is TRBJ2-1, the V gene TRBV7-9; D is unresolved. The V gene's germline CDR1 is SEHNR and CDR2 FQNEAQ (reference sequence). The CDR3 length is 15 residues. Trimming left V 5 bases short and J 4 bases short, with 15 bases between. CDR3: CASSDSTKIYNEQFF. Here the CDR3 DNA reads TGTGCCAGCAGCGATTCGACAAAAATATACAATGAGCAGTTCTTC. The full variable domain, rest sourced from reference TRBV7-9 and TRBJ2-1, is DTGVSQNPRHKITKRGQNVTFRCDPISEHNRLYWYRQTLGQGPEFLTYFQNEAQLEKSRLLSDRFSAERPKGSFSTLEIQRTEQGDSAMYLCASSDSTKIYNEQFFGPGTRLTVL.

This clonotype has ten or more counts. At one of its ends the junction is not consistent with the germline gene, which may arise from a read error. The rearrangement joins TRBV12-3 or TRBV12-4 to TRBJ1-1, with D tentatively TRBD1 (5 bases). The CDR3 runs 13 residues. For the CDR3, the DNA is TGTGCTAGCAGCTTAAATCGGGGGACTGAAGCTTTCTTT. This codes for CASSLNRGTEAFF.

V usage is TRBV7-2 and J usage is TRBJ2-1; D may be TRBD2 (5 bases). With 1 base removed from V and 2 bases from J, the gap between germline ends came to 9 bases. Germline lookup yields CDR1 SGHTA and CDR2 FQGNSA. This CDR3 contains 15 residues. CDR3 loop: CASSLGGQTYNEQFF. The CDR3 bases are TGTGCCAGCAGCTTAGGAGGGCAAACCTACAATGAGCAGTTCTTC. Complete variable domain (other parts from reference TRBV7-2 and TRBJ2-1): GAGVSQSPSNKVTEKGKDVELRCDPISGHTALYWYRQSLGQGLEFLIYFQGNSAPDKSGLPSDRFSAERTGGSVSTLTIQRTQQEDSAVYLCASSLGGQTYNEQFFGPGTRLTVL.

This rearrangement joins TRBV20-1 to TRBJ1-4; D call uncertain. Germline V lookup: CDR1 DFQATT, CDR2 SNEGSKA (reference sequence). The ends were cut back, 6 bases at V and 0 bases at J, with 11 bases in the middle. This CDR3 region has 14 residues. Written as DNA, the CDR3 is TGCAGTGCCCCCGATCTTGCAACTAATGAAAAACTGTTTTTT. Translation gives CSAPDLATNEKLFF.

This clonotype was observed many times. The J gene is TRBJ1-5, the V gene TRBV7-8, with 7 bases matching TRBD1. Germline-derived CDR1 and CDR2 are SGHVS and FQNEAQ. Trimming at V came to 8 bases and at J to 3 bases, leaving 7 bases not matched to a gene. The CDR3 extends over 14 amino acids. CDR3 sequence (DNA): TGTGCCAGCGAGGCCAGGGGGAACAATCAGCCCCAGCATTTT. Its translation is CASEARGNNQPQHF.

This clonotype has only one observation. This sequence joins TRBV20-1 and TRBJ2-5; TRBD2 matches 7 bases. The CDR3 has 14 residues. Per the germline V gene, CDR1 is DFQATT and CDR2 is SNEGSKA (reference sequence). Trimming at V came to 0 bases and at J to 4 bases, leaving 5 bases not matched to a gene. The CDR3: CSARDAGVGETQYF. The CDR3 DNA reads TGCAGTGCTAGAGATGCGGGGGTGGGAGAGACCCAGTACTTC.

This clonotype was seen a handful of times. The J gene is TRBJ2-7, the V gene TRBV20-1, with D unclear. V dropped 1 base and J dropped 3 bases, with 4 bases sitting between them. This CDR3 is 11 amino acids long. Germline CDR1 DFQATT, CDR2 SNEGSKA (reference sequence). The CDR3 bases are TGCAGTGCTAGAGCCGGCTACGAGCAGTACTTC. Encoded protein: CSARAGYEQYF.

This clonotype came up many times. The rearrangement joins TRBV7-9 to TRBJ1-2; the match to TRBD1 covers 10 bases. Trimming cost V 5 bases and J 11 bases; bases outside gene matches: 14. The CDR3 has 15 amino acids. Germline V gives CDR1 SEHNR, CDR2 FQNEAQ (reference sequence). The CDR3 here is CASSLPGQGTDSYTF. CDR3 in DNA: TGTGCCAGCAGCCTCCCGGGACAGGGGACGGATAGTTACACCTTC.

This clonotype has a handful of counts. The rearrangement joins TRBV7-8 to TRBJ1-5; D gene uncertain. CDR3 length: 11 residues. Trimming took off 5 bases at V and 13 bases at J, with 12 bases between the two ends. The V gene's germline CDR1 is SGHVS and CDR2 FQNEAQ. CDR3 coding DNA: TGTGCCAGCAGCCCAGGTCGGGTGCAGCATTTT. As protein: CASSPGRVQHF.

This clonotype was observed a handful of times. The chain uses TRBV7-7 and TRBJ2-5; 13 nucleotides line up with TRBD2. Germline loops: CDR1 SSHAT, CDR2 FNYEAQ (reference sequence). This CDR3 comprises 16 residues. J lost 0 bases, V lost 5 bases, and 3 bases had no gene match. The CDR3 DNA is TGTGCCAGCAGCCCCGGGACTAGCGGGAACCAAGAGACCCAGTACTTC. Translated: CASSPGTSGNQETQYF.

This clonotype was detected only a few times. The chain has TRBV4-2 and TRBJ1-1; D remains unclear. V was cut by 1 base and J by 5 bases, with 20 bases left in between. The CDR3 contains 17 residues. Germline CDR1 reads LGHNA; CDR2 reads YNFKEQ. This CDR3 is CASSQAPRPLRGTEAFF. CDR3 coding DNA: TGTGCCAGCAGCCAAGCGCCCCGGCCGTTAAGAGGAACTGAAGCTTTCTTT.

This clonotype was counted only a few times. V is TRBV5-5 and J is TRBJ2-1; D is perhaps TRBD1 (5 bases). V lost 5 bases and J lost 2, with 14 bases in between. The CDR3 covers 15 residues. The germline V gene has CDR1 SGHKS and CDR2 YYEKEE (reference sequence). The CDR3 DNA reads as TGTGCCAGCAGTCAATCCCAGGGCCCCTACAATGAGCAGTTCTTC. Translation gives CASSQSQGPYNEQFF.

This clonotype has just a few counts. CDR3 loop: CASSLSTGNTIYF. As DNA, the CDR3 is TGTGCCAGCAGTTTATCCACGGGAAACACCATATATTTT. This sequence joins TRBV12-3 or TRBV12-4 and TRBJ1-3, with D unresolved. Deletions cut 2 bases from V and 4 bases from J, with 6 bases between. The CDR3 spans 13 residues.

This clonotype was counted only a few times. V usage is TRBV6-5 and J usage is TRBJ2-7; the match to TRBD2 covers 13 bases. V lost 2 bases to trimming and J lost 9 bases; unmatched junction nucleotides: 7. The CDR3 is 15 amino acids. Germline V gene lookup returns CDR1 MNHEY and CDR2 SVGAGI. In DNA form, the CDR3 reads TGTGCCAGCAGTTACGGGGGGACTAGCGGGACCATGCAGTACTTC. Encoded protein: CASSYGGTSGTMQYF.